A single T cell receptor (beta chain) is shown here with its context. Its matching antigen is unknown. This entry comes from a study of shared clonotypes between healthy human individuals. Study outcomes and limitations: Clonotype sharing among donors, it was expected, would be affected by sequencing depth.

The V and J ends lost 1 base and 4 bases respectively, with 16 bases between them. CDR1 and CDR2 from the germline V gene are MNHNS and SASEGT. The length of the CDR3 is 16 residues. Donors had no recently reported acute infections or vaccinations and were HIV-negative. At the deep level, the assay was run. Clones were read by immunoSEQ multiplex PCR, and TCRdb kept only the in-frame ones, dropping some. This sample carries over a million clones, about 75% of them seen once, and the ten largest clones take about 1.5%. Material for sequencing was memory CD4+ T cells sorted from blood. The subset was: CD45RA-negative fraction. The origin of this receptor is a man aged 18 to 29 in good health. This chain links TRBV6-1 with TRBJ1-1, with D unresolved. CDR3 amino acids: CASSEGGMIRVTEAFF. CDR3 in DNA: TGTGCCAGCAGTGAAGGCGGAATGATAAGGGTCACTGAAGCTTTCTTT.